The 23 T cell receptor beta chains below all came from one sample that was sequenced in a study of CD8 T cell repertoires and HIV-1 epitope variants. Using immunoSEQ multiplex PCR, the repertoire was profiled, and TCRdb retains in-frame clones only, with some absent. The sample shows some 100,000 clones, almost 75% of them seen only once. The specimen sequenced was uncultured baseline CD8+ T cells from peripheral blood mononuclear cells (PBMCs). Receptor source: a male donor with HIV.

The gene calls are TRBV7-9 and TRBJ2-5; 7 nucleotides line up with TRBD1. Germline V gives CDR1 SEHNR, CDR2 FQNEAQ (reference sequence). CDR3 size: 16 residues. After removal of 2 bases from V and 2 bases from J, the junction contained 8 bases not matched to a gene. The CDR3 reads CASSLLPFRGQETQYF. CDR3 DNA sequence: TGTGCCAGCAGCTTACTTCCATTCAGGGGGCAAGAGACCCAGTACTTC.

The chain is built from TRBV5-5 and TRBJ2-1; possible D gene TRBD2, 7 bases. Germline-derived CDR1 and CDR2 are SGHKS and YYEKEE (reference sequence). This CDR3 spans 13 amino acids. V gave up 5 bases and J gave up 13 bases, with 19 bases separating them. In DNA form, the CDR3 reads TGTGCCAGCAGACCTTGGGGGGGGGCCTCCCAGTTCTTC. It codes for CASRPWGGASQFF.

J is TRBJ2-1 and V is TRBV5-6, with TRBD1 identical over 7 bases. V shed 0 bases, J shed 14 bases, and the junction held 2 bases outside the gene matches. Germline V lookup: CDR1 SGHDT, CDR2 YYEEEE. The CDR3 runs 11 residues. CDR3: CASSLGDSKFF. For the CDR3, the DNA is TGTGCCAGCAGCTTGGGGGACAGTAAGTTCTTC.

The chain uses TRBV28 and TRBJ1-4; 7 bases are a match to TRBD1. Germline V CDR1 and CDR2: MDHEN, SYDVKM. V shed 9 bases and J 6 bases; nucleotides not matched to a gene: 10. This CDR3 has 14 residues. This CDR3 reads CASFGGGPHEKLFF. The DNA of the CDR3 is TGTGCCAGTTTCGGAGGGGGCCCTCATGAAAAACTGTTTTTT.

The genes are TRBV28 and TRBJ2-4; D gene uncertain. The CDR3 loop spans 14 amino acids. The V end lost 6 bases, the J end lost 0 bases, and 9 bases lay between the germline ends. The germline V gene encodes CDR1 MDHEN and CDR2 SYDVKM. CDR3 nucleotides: TGTGCCAGCAGGTCAATGGGAGCCAAAAACATTCAGTACTTC. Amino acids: CASRSMGAKNIQYF.

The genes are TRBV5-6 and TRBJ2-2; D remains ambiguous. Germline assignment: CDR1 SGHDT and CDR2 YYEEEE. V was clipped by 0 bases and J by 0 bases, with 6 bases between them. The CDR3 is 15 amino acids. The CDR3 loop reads CASSLDTSNTGELFF. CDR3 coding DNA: TGTGCCAGCAGCTTGGACACTTCGAACACCGGGGAGCTGTTTTTT.

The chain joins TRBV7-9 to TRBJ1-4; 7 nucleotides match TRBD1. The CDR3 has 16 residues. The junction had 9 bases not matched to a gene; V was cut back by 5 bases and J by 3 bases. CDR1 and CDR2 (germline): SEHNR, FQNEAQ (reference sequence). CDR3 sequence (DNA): TGTGCCAGCAGCCTATCATCGACAGGGCCTAATGAAAAACTGTTTTTT. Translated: CASSLSSTGPNEKLFF.

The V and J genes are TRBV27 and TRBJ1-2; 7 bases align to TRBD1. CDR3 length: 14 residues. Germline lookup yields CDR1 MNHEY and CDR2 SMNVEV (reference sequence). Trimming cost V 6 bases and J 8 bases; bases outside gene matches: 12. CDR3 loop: CASSPVPRGTGYTF. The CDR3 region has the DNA TGTGCCAGCAGCCCCGTTCCCAGGGGGACGGGCTACACCTTC.

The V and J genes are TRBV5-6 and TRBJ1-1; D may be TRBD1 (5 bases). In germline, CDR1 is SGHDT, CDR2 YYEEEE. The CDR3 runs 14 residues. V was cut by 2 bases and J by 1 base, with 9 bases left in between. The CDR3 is CASSFGTGNTEAFF. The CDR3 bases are TGTGCCAGCAGCTTTGGGACTGGGAACACTGAAGCTTTCTTT.

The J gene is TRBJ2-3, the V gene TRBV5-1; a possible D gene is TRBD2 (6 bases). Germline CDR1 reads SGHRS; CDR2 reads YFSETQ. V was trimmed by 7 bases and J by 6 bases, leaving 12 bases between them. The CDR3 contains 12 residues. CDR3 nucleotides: TGCGCCAGCGGGACGGCGGGGGATACGCAGTATTTT. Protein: CASGTAGDTQYF. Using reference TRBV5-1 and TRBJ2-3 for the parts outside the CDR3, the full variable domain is KAGVTQTPRYLIKTRGQQVTLSCSPISGHRSVSWYQQTPGQGLQFLFEYFSETQRNKGNFPGRFSGRQFSNSRSEMNVSTLELGDSALYLCASGTAGDTQYFGPGTRLTVL.

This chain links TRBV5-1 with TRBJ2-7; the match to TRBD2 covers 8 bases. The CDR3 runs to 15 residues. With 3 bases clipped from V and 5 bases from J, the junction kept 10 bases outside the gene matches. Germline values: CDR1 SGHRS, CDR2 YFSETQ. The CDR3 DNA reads TGCGCCAGCAGCTCCTCCGCGGGGGGCTTACACGAGCAGTACTTC. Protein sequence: CASSSSAGGLHEQYF.

The CDR3 DNA reads TGTGCCAGCAGCTTAGGGGAACTTAATCTTCGCGAGACCCAGTACTTC. This sequence encodes CASSLGELNLRETQYF. The gene calls are TRBV7-2 and TRBJ2-5, with D unresolved. V was cut by 1 base and J by 5 bases, with 17 bases left in between. Germline V CDR1 and CDR2: SGHTA, FQGNSA. The CDR3 consists of 16 residues. Full variable domain (rest looked up from reference TRBV7-2 and TRBJ2-5): GAGVSQSPSNKVTEKGKDVELRCDPISGHTALYWYRQSLGQGLEFLIYFQGNSAPDKSGLPSDRFSAERTGGSVSTLTIQRTQQEDSAVYLCASSLGELNLRETQYFGPGTRLLVL.

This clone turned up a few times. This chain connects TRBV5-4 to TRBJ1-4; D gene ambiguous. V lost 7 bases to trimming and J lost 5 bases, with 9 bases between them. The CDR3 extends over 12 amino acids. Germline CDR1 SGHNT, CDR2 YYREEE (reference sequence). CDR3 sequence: CASGEGNEKLFF. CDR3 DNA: TGTGCCAGCGGAGAAGGGAATGAAAAACTGTTTTTT. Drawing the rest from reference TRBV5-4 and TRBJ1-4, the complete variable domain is ETGVTQSPTHLIKTRGQQVTLRCSSQSGHNTVSWYQQALGQGPQFIFQYYREEENGRGNFPPRFSGLQFPNYSSELNVNALELDDSALYLCASGEGNEKLFFGSGTQLSVL.

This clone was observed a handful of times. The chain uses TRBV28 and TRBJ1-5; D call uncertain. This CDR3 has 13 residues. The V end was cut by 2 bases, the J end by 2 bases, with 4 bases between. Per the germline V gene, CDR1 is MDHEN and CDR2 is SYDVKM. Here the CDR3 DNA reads TGTGCCAGCAGTTTAACGGGCAATCAGCCCCAGCATTTT. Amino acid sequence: CASSLTGNQPQHF. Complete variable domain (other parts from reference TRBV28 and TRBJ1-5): DVKVTQSSRYLVKRTGEKVFLECVQDMDHENMFWYRQDPGLGLRLIYFSYDVKMKEKGDIPEGYSVSREKKERFSLILESASTNQTSMYLCASSLTGNQPQHFGDGTRLSIL.

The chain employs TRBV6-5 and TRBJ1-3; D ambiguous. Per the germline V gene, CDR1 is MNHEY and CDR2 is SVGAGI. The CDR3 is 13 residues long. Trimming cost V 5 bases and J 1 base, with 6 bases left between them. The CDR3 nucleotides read TGTGCCAGCAGTCGCGCTTCTGGAAACACCATATATTTT. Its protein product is CASSRASGNTIYF.

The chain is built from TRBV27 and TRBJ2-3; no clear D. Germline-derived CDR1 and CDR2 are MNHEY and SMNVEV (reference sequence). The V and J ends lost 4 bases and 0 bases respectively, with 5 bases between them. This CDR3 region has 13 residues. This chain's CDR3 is CASSSSSTDTQYF. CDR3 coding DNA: TGTGCCAGCAGTTCGTCTAGCACAGATACGCAGTATTTT.

As DNA, the CDR3 is TGTGCCATCAGTGAGTCAGGGGATGGCTACACCTTC. Protein product: CAISESGDGYTF. V and J are TRBV10-3 and TRBJ1-2, with a possible D match to TRBD1 (5 bases). The V gene lost 0 bases and the J gene lost 6 bases, with 5 bases spanning the gap. Germline V gene data show CDR1 as ENHRY and CDR2 as SYGVKD. CDR3 length: 12 residues.

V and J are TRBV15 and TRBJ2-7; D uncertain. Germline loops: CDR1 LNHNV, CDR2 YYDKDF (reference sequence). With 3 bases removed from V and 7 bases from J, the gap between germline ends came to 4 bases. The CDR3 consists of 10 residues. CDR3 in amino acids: CATSSAEQYF. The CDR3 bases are TGTGCCACCAGCAGCGCAGAGCAGTACTTC.

Written as DNA, the CDR3 is TGTGCCAGCAGTTTAGGACTAGCGGGGACCTACGAGCAGTACTTC. The encoded protein is CASSLGLAGTYEQYF. The chain has TRBV5-5 and TRBJ2-7; 12 bases match TRBD2. V shed 5 bases and J 2 bases; nucleotides not matched to a gene: 5. The CDR3 has 15 residues. Germline CDR1 SGHKS, CDR2 YYEKEE (reference sequence).

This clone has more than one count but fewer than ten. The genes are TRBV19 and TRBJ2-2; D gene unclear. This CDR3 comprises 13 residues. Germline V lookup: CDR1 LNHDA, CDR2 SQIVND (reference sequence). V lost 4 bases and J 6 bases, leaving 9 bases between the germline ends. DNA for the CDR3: TGTGCCAGTAGTACTTCCTGGGCCGGGGAGCTGTTTTTT. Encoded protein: CASSTSWAGELFF. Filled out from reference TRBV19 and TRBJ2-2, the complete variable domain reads DGGITQSPKYLFRKEGQNVTLSCEQNLNHDAMYWYRQDPGQGLRLIYYSQIVNDFQKGDIAEGYSVSREKKESFPLTVTSAQKNPTAFYLCASSTSWAGELFFGEGSRLTVL.

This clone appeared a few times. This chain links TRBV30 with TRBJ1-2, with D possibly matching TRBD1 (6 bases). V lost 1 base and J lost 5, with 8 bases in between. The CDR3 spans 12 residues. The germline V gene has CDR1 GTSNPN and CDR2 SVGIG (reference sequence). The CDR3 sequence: CAWSETGYGYTF. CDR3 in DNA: TGTGCCTGGAGTGAAACAGGGTATGGCTACACCTTC.

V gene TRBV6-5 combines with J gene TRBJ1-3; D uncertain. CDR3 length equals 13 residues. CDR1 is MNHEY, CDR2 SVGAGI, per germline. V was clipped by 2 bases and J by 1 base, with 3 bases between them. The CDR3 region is CASSYNSGNTIYF. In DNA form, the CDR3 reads TGTGCCAGCAGTTACAATTCTGGAAACACCATATATTTT.

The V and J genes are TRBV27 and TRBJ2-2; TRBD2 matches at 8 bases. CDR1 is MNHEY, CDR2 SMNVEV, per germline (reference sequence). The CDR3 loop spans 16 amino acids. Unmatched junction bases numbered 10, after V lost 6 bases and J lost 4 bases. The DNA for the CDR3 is TGTGCCAGCAGCCCACCGCGACTAGCGATCACCGGGGAGCTGTTTTTT. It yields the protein CASSPPRLAITGELFF.